A selection of T cell receptor beta chains follows, all from one sample in a study of blood T cell repertoires in COVID-19. Clones were read by immunoSEQ multiplex PCR, and TCRdb kept only the in-frame ones, dropping some. This sample yields hundreds of thousands of clones, of which around 84% are seen a single time; around a tenth belongs to the top ten. Source material: peripheral blood. These receptors were collected from a man over 45 with COVID-19, enrolled during active disease. CDR3s include the opening cysteine and the closing phenylalanine or tryptophan. Each record gives: V gene, D gene, CDR3 length, CDR3 protein. The D gene is left open where the match is weak.

>TRBV5-4|TRBD2|16
CASSLGAGATTYEQYF
>TRBV3-1/TRBV3-2|-|15
CASSQRGRGNQPQHF
>TRBV19|TRBD1|16
CASSMDRDRGVGPQHF
>TRBV18|-|17
CASSPGGGAGAGTEAFF
>TRBV3-1/TRBV3-2|-|14
CASSQGLGSNEQFF
>TRBV7-2|-|14
CASSLGQGGYEQYF
>TRBV29-1|TRBD1|13
CSVPRGAQGSYTF
>TRBV27|-|15
CASSFSAGLFRGYTF
>TRBV28|-|16
CASRSPSGTVIPGQYF
>TRBV12-1|-|14
CASSFRLRGEKLFF
>TRBV4-2|-|14
CASSQDPGSYEQYF
>TRBV27|TRBD1|15
CASSLTGQSNSPLHF
>TRBV6-1|TRBD1|12
CASSETGGEQYF
>TRBV4-2|-|15
CASSQQWTDLNEQFF
>TRBV2|TRBD1|13
CASSGQGTDTQYF
>TRBV2|-|14
CAGGWGAGDSPLHF
>TRBV6-1|TRBD1|15
CASSELSGGADTQYF
>TRBV10-3|-|19
CAISESMGQGKDLYNEQFF
>TRBV2|-|15
CATKGEGGDTGELFF
>TRBV2|-|15
CASSESGTRGQPQHF
>TRBV27|TRBD2|16
CASSPGASGSSETQYF
>TRBV19|-|14
CASSGRTPGNEQFF
>TRBV29-1|-|13
CSVGSRSTDTQYF
>TRBV7-2|-|16
CASSSQAGRSNQPQHF
>TRBV5-4|-|17
CASSLHGLPGKEDEQYF
>TRBV2|-|13
CASSYGRDQPQHF
>TRBV5-6|TRBD1|16
CASSPPGTGMNTEAFF
>TRBV7-3|TRBD2|15
CASRTTSGGPYEQYF
>TRBV21-1|-|12
CASRGGNSPLHF
>TRBV27|-|14
CASSLYRENTEAFF
>TRBV5-6|TRBD2|16
CASSLSGTRSTGELFF
>TRBV18|-|15
CASSSVGGNTGELFF
>TRBV11-3|-|14
CASSLGTATGELFF
>TRBV9|TRBD2|15
CASSPRAGGFNEQFF
>TRBV11-2|TRBD1|17
CASSLDRTGAYTGELFF